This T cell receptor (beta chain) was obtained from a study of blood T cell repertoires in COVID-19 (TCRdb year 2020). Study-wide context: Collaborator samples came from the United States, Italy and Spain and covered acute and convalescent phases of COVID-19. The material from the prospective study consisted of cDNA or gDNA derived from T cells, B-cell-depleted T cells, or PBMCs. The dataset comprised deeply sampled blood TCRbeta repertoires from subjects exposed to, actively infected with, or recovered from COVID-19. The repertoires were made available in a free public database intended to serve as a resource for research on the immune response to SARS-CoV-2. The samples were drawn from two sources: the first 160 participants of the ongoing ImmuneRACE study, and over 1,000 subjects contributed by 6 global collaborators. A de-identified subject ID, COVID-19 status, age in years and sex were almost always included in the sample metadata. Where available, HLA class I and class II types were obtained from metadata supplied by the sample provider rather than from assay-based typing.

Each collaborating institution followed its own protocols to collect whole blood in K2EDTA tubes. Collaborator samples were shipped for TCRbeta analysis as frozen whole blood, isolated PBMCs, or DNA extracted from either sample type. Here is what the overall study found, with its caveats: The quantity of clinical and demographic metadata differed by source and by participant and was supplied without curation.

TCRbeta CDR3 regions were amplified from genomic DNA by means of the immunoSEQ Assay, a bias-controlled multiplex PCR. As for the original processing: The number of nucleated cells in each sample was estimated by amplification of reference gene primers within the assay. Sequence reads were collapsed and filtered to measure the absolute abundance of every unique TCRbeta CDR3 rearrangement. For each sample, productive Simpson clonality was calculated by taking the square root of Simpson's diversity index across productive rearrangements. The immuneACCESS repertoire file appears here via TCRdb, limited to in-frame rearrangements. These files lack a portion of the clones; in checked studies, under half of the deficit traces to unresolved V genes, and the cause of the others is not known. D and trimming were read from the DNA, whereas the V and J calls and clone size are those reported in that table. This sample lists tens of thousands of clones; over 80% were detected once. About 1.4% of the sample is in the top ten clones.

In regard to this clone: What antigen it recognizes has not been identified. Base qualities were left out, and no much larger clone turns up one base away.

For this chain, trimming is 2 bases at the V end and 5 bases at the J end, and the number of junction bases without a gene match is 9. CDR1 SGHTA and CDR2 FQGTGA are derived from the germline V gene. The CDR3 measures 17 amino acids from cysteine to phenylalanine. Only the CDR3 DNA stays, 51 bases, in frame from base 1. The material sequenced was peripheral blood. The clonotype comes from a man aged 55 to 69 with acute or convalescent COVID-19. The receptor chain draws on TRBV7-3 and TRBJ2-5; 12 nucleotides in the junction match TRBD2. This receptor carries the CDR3 CASSLSASGRAKETQYF. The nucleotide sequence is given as TGTGCCAGCAGCTTATCGGCTAGCGGGAGGGCCAAGGAGACCCAGTACTTC.